This record concerns one TCR beta chain sequence. Its specificity is unknown. The sample originates from a study of early T cells in non-severe SARS-CoV-2 infection. Study-wide findings and caveats: Missing private and CD4 specificities, VDJdb matching favored anti-spike CD8 responses.

CDR3 size: 17 residues. CDR1 is SEHNR, CDR2 FQNEAQ, per germline (reference sequence). Germline trimming cut 5 bases from V and 5 bases from J; bases unmatched to any gene: 15. Attachment of unique molecular identifiers to individual cDNA molecules was performed. TCRdb ran MiXCR on the 5' RACE reads and lists one entry per CDR3 protein. The sample carries under 70,000 distinct CDR3 sequences, about an eighth recorded once. V gene TRBV7-9 combines with J gene TRBJ2-7; 10 bases map to TRBD2. This sequence originates from an adult who was a healthcare worker with PCR-confirmed SARS-CoV-2 infection or an uninfected control (not recorded which). Material: whole blood. CDR3 region: CASSPGQALAGAHEQYF. DNA for the CDR3: TGTGCCAGCAGCCCCGGACAGGCCCTAGCGGGAGCCCACGAGCAGTACTTC.